What follows is one T cell receptor beta chain and its context. The specificity of this receptor is unknown. Base qualities are not at hand, and no much larger clone is one base apart. TCRbeta CDR3 regions were amplified from genomic DNA using the immunoSEQ Assay, a bias-controlled multiplex PCR. The published analysis was carried out like this. The number of nucleated cells in each sample was estimated from the amplification of reference gene primers within the assay. To quantify the absolute abundance of each unique TCRbeta CDR3 rearrangement, sequence reads were collapsed and filtered. For each sample, productive Simpson clonality was calculated as the square root of Simpson's diversity index across productive rearrangements. What TCRdb holds here is the immuneACCESS table cut down to in-frame rearrangements. Part of the clones is not present; checked against another copy, under half of the missing clones reflect an unresolved V gene, and the others are unexplained. The D gene and trimming were derived from the DNA, and the V and J assignments and clone size from that table. This sample is represented by 35,000 to 45,000 clones; more than 85% of them were singletons. The top ten hold 5.5% to 7% of the sample.

From the cysteine up to the phenylalanine, the CDR3 has a length of 14 residues. The sequence is cut down to CDR3 DNA, 42 bases in frame from base 1. The junction shows trimming of 1 base on V and 0 bases on J, plus 5 bases between the germline ends. For CDR1 and CDR2, the germline V gene lists SGHNT and YENEEA. The sample originates from a study of blood T cell repertoires in COVID-19 (dated by TCRdb to the early 2020s). Regarding the study in general: The collaborator samples originated in the United States, Italy and Spain and spanned the acute and convalescent phases of COVID-19. A de-identified subject ID, COVID-19 status, age in years and sex were almost always included in the sample metadata. Where available, HLA class I and class II types were taken from metadata supplied by the sample provider and were not determined by assay-based typing. The samples were drawn from two sources: the first 160 participants of the ongoing ImmuneRACE study, and 1,000 to 1,500 subjects contributed by 6 global collaborators. The prospective study material was composed of cDNA or gDNA derived from T cells, B-cell-depleted T cells, or PBMCs. Subjects who had been exposed to COVID-19, were actively infected with it, or had recovered from it provided the deeply sampled blood TCRbeta repertoires that made up the dataset. The repertoires were made available in a free public database intended to serve as a resource for research on the immune response to SARS-CoV-2. Overall study results and their limits: The amount of clinical and demographic metadata varied by source and participant and was provided uncurated.

The collaborating institutions used their own protocols to collect whole blood in K2EDTA tubes. For TCRbeta analysis, collaborators shipped samples as frozen whole blood, isolated PBMCs, or DNA extracted from either of those sample types. The chain was built from TRBV11-3 and TRBJ2-3; D gene: possibly TRBD2, on 5 matching bases. The source of this sequence is a woman older than 75 with acute or convalescent COVID-19. Sequenced input: peripheral blood. In nucleotide form, the sequence is TGTGCCAGCAGCTTAGCGGGGAGCACAGATACGCAGTATTTT. Its coded protein is CASSLAGSTDTQYF. With all but the CDR3 taken from the reference TRBV11-3 and TRBJ2-3 genes, the full variable domain is: EAGVVQSPRYKIIEKKQPVAFWCNPISGHNTLYWYLQNLGQGPELLIRYENEEAVDDSQLPKDRFSAERLKGVDSTLKIQPAELGDSAVYLCASSLAGSTDTQYFGPGTRLTVL.